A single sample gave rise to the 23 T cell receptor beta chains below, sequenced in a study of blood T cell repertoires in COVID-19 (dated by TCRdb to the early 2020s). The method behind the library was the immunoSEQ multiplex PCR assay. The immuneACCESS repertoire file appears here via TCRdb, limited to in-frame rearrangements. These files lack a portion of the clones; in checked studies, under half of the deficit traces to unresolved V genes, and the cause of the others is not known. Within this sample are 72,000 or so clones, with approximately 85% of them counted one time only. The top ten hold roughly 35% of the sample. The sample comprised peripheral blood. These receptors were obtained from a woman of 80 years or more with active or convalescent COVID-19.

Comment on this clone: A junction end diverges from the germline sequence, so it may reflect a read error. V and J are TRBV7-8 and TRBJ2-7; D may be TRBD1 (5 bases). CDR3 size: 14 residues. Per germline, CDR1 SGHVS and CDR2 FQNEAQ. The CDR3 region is CASELDGTATSRDF. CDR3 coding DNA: TGTGCCAGTGAACTGGACGGAACAGCTACGAGCAGGGACTTC.

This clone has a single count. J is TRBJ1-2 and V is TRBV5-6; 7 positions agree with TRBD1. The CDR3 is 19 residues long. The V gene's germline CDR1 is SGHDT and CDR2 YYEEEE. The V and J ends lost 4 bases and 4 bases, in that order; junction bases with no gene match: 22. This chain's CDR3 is CASSAPGQQRPEGSYGYTF. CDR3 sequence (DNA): TGTGCCAGCAGCGCACCGGGACAGCAGCGCCCGGAGGGATCCTATGGCTACACCTTC.

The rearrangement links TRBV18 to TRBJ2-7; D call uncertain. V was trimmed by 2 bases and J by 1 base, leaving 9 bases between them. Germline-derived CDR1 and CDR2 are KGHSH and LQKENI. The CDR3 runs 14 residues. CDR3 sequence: CASSPISQSYEQYF. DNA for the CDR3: TGTGCCAGCTCACCAATTTCCCAATCCTACGAGCAGTACTTC.

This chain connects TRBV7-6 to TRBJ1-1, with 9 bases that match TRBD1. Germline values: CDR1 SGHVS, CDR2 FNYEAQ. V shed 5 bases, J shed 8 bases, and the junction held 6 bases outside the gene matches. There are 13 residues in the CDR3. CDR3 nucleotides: TGTGCCAGCAGCATAGGAGGACAGGGGGAAGCTTTCTTT. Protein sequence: CASSIGGQGEAFF.

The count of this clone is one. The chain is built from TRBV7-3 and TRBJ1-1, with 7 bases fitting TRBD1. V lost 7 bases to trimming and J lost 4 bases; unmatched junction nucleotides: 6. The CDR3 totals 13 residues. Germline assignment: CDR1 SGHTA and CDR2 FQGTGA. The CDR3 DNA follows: TGTGCCAGCAAATTGACAGGGATCACTGAAGCTTTCTTT. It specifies CASKLTGITEAFF.

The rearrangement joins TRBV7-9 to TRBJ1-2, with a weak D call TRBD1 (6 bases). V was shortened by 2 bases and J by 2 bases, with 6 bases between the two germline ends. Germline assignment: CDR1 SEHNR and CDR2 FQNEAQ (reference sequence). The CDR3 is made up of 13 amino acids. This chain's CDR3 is CASSLRGNYGYTF. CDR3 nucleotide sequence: TGTGCCAGCAGCTTAAGGGGGAACTATGGCTACACCTTC.

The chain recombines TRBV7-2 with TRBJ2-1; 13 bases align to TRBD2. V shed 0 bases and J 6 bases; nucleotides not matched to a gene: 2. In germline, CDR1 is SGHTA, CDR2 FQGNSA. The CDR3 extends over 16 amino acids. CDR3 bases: TGTGCCAGCAGCTTAGCGGGGACTAGCGGGGCCAATGAGCAGTTCTTC. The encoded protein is CASSLAGTSGANEQFF.

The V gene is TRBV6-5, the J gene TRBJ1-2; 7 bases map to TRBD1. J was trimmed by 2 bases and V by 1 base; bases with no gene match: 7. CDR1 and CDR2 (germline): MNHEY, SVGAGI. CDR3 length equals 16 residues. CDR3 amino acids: CASSYYYQQGNYGYTF. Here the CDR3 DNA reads TGTGCCAGCAGTTACTACTATCAACAGGGGAACTATGGCTACACCTTC.

The CDR3, as DNA: TGCGCCAGCAGCCCCGGACTAGCGGGGACCGAGCAGTACTTC. Protein: CASSPGLAGTEQYF. This sequence joins TRBV5-1 and TRBJ2-7, with 12 bases that match TRBD2. Trimming removed 4 bases from V and 6 bases from J; junction bases left unmatched: 5. The CDR3 spans 14 residues. CDR1 is SGHRS and CDR2 is YFSETQ in the germline V gene. Full variable domain (rest looked up from reference TRBV5-1 and TRBJ2-7): KAGVTQTPRYLIKTRGQQVTLSCSPISGHRSVSWYQQTPGQGLQFLFEYFSETQRNKGNFPGRFSGRQFSNSRSEMNVSTLELGDSALYLCASSPGLAGTEQYFGPGTRLTVT.

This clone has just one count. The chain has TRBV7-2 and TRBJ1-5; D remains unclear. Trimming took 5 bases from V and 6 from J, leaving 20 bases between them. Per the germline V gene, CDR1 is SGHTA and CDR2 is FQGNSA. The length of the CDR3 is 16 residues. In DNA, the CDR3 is TGTGCCAGCAGCAAAACTCTAGTACGGCGGGGTCAGCCCCAGCATTTT. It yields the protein CASSKTLVRRGQPQHF.

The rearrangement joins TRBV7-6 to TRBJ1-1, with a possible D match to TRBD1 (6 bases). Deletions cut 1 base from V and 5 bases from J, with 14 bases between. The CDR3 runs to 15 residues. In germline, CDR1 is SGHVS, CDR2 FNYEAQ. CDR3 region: CASSLEWGGWTEAFF. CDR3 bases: TGTGCCAGCAGCTTAGAGTGGGGGGGCTGGACTGAAGCTTTCTTT. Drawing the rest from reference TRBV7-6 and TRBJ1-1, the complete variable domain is GAGVSQSPRYKVTKRGQDVALRCDPISGHVSLYWYRQALGQGPEFLTYFNYEAQQDKSGLPNDRFSAERPEGSISTLTIQRTEQRDSAMYRCASSLEWGGWTEAFFGQGTRLTVV.

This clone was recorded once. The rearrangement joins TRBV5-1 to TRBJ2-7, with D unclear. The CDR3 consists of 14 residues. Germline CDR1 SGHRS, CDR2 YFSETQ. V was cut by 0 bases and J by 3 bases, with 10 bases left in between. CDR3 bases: TGCGCCAGCAGCTTGGACTTTTCTGACTACGAGCAGTACTTC. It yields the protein CASSLDFSDYEQYF.

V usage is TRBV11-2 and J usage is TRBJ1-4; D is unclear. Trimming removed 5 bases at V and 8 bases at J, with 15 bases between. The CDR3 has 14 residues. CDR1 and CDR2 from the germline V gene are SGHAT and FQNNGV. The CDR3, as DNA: TGTGCCAGCAGCCCGACCGCGGGAGGGGAAAAACTGTTTTTT. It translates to CASSPTAGGEKLFF.

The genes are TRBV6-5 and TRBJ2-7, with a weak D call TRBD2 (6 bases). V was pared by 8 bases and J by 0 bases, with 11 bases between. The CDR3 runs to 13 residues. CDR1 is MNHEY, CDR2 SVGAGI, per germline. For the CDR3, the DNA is TGTGCCAGCCTGGGGGGAAACTCCTACGAGCAGTACTTC. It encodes CASLGGNSYEQYF.

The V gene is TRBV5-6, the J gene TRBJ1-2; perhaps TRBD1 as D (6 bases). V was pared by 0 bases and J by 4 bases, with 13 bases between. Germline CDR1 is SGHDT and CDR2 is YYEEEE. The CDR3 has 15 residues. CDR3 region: CASSLGAGALYGYTF. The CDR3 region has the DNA TGTGCCAGCAGCTTGGGGGCAGGGGCTCTCTATGGCTACACCTTC.

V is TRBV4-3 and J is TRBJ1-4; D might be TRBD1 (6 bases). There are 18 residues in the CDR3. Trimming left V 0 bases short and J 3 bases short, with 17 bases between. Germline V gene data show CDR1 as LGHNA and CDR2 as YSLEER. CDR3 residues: CASSQDGYPTGSNEKLFF. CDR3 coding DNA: TGCGCCAGCAGCCAAGATGGATACCCGACAGGATCTAATGAAAAACTGTTTTTT.

The chain's CDR3 is CASSLATAGRRYEQYF. CDR3 nucleotide sequence: TGTGCCAGCAGTTTAGCAACTGCGGGGCGGCGGTACGAGCAGTACTTC. This chain uses TRBV28 with TRBJ2-7, with a weak D call TRBD2 (6 bases). This CDR3 region has 16 residues. V was clipped by 2 bases and J by 4 bases, with 18 bases between them. Germline V gene data show CDR1 as MDHEN and CDR2 as SYDVKM.

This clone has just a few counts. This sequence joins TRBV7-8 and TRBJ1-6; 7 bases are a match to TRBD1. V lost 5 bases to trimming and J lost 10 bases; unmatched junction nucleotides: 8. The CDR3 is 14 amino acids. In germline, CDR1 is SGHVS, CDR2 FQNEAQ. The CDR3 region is CASSTLTGRSPLHF. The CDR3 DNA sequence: TGTGCCAGCAGCACTTTGACAGGGAGATCACCCCTCCACTTT. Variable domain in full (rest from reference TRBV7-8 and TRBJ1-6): GAGVSQSPRYKVAKRGQDVALRCDPISGHVSLFWYQQALGQGPEFLTYFQNEAQLDKSGLPSDRFFAERPEGSVSTLKIQRTQQEDSAVYLCASSTLTGRSPLHFGNGTRLTVT.

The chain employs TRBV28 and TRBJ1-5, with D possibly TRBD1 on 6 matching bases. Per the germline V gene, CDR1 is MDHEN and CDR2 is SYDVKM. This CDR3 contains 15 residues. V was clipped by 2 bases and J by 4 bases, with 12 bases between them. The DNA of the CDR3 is TGTGCCAGCAGTTTAAGGGCACAGGGTAATCAGCCCCAGCATTTT. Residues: CASSLRAQGNQPQHF.

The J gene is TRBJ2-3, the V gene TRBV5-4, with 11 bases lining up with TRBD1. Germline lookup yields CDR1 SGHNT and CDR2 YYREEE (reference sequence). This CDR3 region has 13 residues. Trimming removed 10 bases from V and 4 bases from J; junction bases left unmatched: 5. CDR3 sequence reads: CAGRTGGADTQYF. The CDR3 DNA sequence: TGTGCCGGACGGACAGGGGGCGCAGATACGCAGTATTTT.

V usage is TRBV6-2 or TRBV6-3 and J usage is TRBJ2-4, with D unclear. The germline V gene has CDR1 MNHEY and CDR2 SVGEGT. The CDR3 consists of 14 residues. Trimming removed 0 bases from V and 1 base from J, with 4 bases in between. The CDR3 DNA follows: TGTGCCAGCAGTTACTCGAGGGCCAAAAACATTCAGTACTTC. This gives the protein CASSYSRAKNIQYF.

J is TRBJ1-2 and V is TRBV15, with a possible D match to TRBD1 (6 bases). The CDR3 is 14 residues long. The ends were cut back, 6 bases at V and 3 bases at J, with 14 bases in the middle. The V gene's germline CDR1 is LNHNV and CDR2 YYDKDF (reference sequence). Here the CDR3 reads CATRPSNRDYGYTF. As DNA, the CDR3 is TGTGCCACCAGACCGTCTAACAGGGACTATGGCTACACCTTC.

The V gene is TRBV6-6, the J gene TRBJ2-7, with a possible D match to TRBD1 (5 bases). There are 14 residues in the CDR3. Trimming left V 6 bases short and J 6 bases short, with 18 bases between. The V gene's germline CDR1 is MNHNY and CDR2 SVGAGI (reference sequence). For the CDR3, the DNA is TGTGCCAGCAGCCACTCCCCAGGGCGGAGCGAGCAGTACTTC. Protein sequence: CASSHSPGRSEQYF.